This is a list of T cell receptor beta chains from one sample in a study of shared clonotypes between healthy human individuals. The data were produced by immunoSEQ multiplex PCR, yet TCRdb's version contains in-frame clones alone and is incomplete. In the table there are some 1,900,000 clones, approximately 95% of which are singletons. Sequencing was carried out using naive CD8+ T cells sorted from blood. Receptors originate from a man younger than 35 in good health. Both conserved end residues are part of each CDR3. Fields, in order: D gene, J gene, V gene, clone size, CDR3 protein, CDR3 DNA. D genes are given only for firm matches. A row's size may be missing; if present it is once, few, many or a size class.

d_call: TRBD1
j_call: TRBJ1-2
v_call: TRBV7-9
clone_size: few
cdr3_aa: CASSPTGANYGYTF
cdr3_nt: TGTGCCAGCAGCCCGACAGGGGCGAACTATGGCTACACCTTC

d_call: TRBD1
j_call: TRBJ2-1
v_call: TRBV30
clone_size: -
cdr3_aa: CAWRPEGQIYNEQFF
cdr3_nt: TGTGCCTGGAGGCCTGAGGGACAGATCTACAATGAGCAGTTCTTC

d_call: TRBD1
j_call: TRBJ1-3
v_call: TRBV2
clone_size: -
cdr3_aa: CAGGQTESGNTIYF
cdr3_nt: TGTGCCGGGGGACAGACAGAATCTGGAAACACCATATATTTT

d_call: -
j_call: TRBJ2-2
v_call: TRBV11-2
clone_size: -
cdr3_aa: CASRSTGELFF
cdr3_nt: TGTGCCAGCAGGAGCACCGGGGAGCTGTTTTTT

d_call: TRBD2
j_call: TRBJ2-5
v_call: TRBV2
clone_size: -
cdr3_aa: CASTGLAGNQETQYF
cdr3_nt: TGTGCCAGCACCGGACTAGCGGGAAACCAAGAGACCCAGTACTTC

d_call: -
j_call: TRBJ2-7
v_call: TRBV11-2
clone_size: -
cdr3_aa: CASSKSEAVTYEQYF
cdr3_nt: TGTGCCAGCAGTAAATCGGAGGCGGTAACCTACGAGCAGTACTTC

d_call: -
j_call: TRBJ2-1
v_call: TRBV9
clone_size: -
cdr3_aa: CASSVYGVYNEQFF
cdr3_nt: TGTGCCAGCAGCGTGTATGGGGTCTACAATGAGCAGTTCTTC

d_call: -
j_call: TRBJ2-7
v_call: TRBV5-1
clone_size: -
cdr3_aa: CASSLGEVWGSYEQYF
cdr3_nt: TGCGCCAGCAGCCTAGGGGAGGTTTGGGGCTCCTACGAGCAGTACTTC

d_call: -
j_call: TRBJ2-1
v_call: TRBV11-2
clone_size: -
cdr3_aa: CASSLEAHNEQFF
cdr3_nt: TGTGCCAGCAGCTTAGAGGCCCACAATGAGCAGTTCTTC

d_call: -
j_call: TRBJ2-1
v_call: TRBV5-4
clone_size: -
cdr3_aa: CASSDRTRHNEQFF
cdr3_nt: TGTGCCAGCAGCGACCGTACTCGGCACAATGAGCAGTTCTTC

d_call: -
j_call: TRBJ1-5
v_call: TRBV6-6
clone_size: -
cdr3_aa: CASTSTYGQPQHF
cdr3_nt: TGTGCCAGCACCTCCACTTATGGTCAGCCCCAGCATTTT

d_call: TRBD1
j_call: TRBJ1-1
v_call: TRBV27
clone_size: -
cdr3_aa: CASSPRQGGTEAFF
cdr3_nt: TGTGCCAGCAGTCCTCGACAGGGAGGGACTGAAGCTTTCTTT

d_call: -
j_call: TRBJ1-4
v_call: TRBV7-9
clone_size: -
cdr3_aa: CASSWADEKLFF
cdr3_nt: TGTGCCAGCAGCTGGGCCGATGAAAAACTGTTTTTT

d_call: -
j_call: TRBJ2-1
v_call: TRBV27
clone_size: -
cdr3_aa: CASSASRVNEQFF
cdr3_nt: TGTGCCAGCAGTGCCTCCAGGGTTAATGAGCAGTTCTTC

d_call: TRBD1
j_call: TRBJ1-2
v_call: TRBV9
clone_size: -
cdr3_aa: CASTTTGDFPNYGYTF
cdr3_nt: TGTGCCAGCACGACGACAGGGGACTTCCCAAACTATGGCTACACCTTC

d_call: -
j_call: TRBJ2-7
v_call: TRBV4-3
clone_size: -
cdr3_aa: CASSQDHGSYEQYF
cdr3_nt: TGCGCCAGCAGCCAAGATCATGGGTCCTACGAGCAGTACTTC

d_call: TRBD2
j_call: TRBJ2-1
v_call: TRBV6-1
clone_size: once
cdr3_aa: CASSPLAGGPNEQFF
cdr3_nt: TGTGCCAGCAGTCCCCTAGCGGGGGGGCCCAATGAGCAGTTCTTC

d_call: -
j_call: TRBJ2-7
v_call: TRBV4-1
clone_size: -
cdr3_aa: CASSQSGRGGYEQYF
cdr3_nt: TGCGCCAGCAGCCAATCTGGCAGGGGGGGCTACGAGCAGTACTTC

d_call: -
j_call: TRBJ1-5
v_call: TRBV4-2
clone_size: -
cdr3_aa: CASSQDSGDQPQHF
cdr3_nt: TGTGCCAGCAGCCAAGATTCAGGGGATCAGCCCCAGCATTTT

d_call: -
j_call: TRBJ2-1
v_call: TRBV20-1
clone_size: -
cdr3_aa: CSAKGGNEQFF
cdr3_nt: TGCAGTGCTAAGGGGGGGAATGAGCAGTTCTTC

d_call: -
j_call: TRBJ2-1
v_call: TRBV30
clone_size: -
cdr3_aa: CAWSVTDEQFF
cdr3_nt: TGTGCCTGGAGTGTAACGGATGAGCAGTTCTTC

d_call: -
j_call: TRBJ2-6
v_call: TRBV5-1
clone_size: -
cdr3_aa: CASSLAGMSRSGANVLTF
cdr3_nt: TGCGCCAGCAGCTTGGCGGGCATGAGTCGATCTGGGGCCAACGTCCTGACTTTC

d_call: -
j_call: TRBJ2-7
v_call: TRBV6-6
clone_size: -
cdr3_aa: CASRGTEQYF
cdr3_nt: TGTGCCAGCAGGGGAACCGAGCAGTACTTC

d_call: -
j_call: TRBJ2-2
v_call: TRBV13
clone_size: -
cdr3_aa: CASSSRVVWTGELFF
cdr3_nt: TGTGCCAGCAGCTCCCGGGTTGTATGGACCGGGGAGCTGTTTTTT

d_call: -
j_call: TRBJ2-7
v_call: TRBV2
clone_size: once
cdr3_aa: CASRRRDEQYF
cdr3_nt: TGTGCCAGCAGACGCAGGGACGAGCAGTACTTC

d_call: -
j_call: TRBJ2-7
v_call: TRBV7-9
clone_size: few
cdr3_aa: CASSLGSYEQYF
cdr3_nt: TGTGCCAGCAGCTTAGGAAGCTACGAGCAGTACTTC

d_call: -
j_call: TRBJ2-7
v_call: TRBV27
clone_size: -
cdr3_aa: CASSFLTDIYEQYF
cdr3_nt: TGTGCCAGCAGTTTCCTCACAGATATCTACGAGCAGTACTTC

d_call: -
j_call: TRBJ2-1
v_call: TRBV27
clone_size: -
cdr3_aa: CASSWGGPLGFNEQFF
cdr3_nt: TGTGCCAGCAGTTGGGGTGGACCTCTAGGTTTCAATGAGCAGTTCTTC

d_call: TRBD1
j_call: TRBJ2-5
v_call: TRBV7-2
clone_size: -
cdr3_aa: CASSLVNRGETQYF
cdr3_nt: TGTGCCAGCAGCTTAGTGAACAGGGGAGAGACCCAGTACTTC

d_call: -
j_call: TRBJ2-7
v_call: TRBV28
clone_size: -
cdr3_aa: CASSTPGYEQYF
cdr3_nt: TGTGCCAGCTCTACCCCAGGGTACGAGCAGTACTTC

d_call: -
j_call: TRBJ1-1
v_call: TRBV5-4
clone_size: once
cdr3_aa: CASSSPGSTEAFF
cdr3_nt: TGTGCCAGCAGCTCTCCAGGGAGCACTGAAGCTTTCTTT

d_call: -
j_call: TRBJ2-1
v_call: TRBV11-3
clone_size: -
cdr3_aa: CASSFGESEQFF
cdr3_nt: TGTGCCAGCAGCTTCGGTGAGTCTGAGCAGTTCTTC

d_call: -
j_call: TRBJ1-3
v_call: TRBV7-3
clone_size: -
cdr3_aa: CASSLQPSGNTIYF
cdr3_nt: TGTGCCAGCAGCTTACAACCCTCTGGAAACACCATATATTTT

d_call: -
j_call: TRBJ2-7
v_call: TRBV7-9
clone_size: -
cdr3_aa: CASSLDLYEQYF
cdr3_nt: TGTGCCAGCAGCTTAGACTTATACGAGCAGTACTTC

d_call: -
j_call: TRBJ2-7
v_call: TRBV29-1
clone_size: -
cdr3_aa: CSVSGGGRGYEQYF
cdr3_nt: TGCAGCGTCTCTGGGGGGGGGCGCGGGTACGAGCAGTACTTC

d_call: -
j_call: TRBJ2-7
v_call: TRBV6-6
clone_size: -
cdr3_aa: CASSANSYEQYF
cdr3_nt: TGTGCCAGCAGTGCTAACAGCTACGAGCAGTACTTC

d_call: TRBD2
j_call: TRBJ2-5
v_call: TRBV6-1
clone_size: once
cdr3_aa: CASSDSASGRETQYF
cdr3_nt: TGTGCCAGCAGTGATTCGGCTAGCGGGAGAGAGACCCAGTACTTC

d_call: TRBD2
j_call: TRBJ2-7
v_call: TRBV10-2
clone_size: -
cdr3_aa: CASSSFSGGSYEQYF
cdr3_nt: TGCGCCAGCAGCTCCTTTAGCGGGGGGAGCTACGAGCAGTACTTC

d_call: -
j_call: TRBJ2-5
v_call: TRBV28
clone_size: -
cdr3_aa: CASAPRDSETQYF
cdr3_nt: TGTGCCAGCGCTCCCAGGGATTCGGAGACCCAGTACTTC

d_call: -
j_call: TRBJ1-2
v_call: TRBV23-1
clone_size: -
cdr3_aa: CASSPSGGGGNYGYTF
cdr3_nt: TGCGCCAGCAGCCCCAGCGGGGGGGGTGGCAACTATGGCTACACCTTC

d_call: TRBD1
j_call: TRBJ2-3
v_call: TRBV11-2
clone_size: -
cdr3_aa: CASSARDRSTDTQYF
cdr3_nt: TGTGCCAGCAGCGCCCGGGACAGAAGCACAGATACGCAGTATTTT

d_call: TRBD1
j_call: TRBJ2-3
v_call: TRBV27
clone_size: -
cdr3_aa: CASSLGTGSTDTQYF
cdr3_nt: TGTGCCAGCAGTCTCGGGACAGGGTCCACAGATACGCAGTATTTT

d_call: -
j_call: TRBJ1-1
v_call: TRBV27
clone_size: -
cdr3_aa: CASSPTSTGDTEAFF
cdr3_nt: TGTGCCAGCAGTCCGACCTCGACTGGAGACACTGAAGCTTTCTTT

d_call: TRBD2
j_call: TRBJ2-1
v_call: TRBV2
clone_size: -
cdr3_aa: CASSEVVAGEYQFF
cdr3_nt: TGTGCCAGCAGTGAAGTAGTAGCGGGAGAGTACCAGTTCTTC

d_call: -
j_call: TRBJ1-6
v_call: TRBV9
clone_size: -
cdr3_aa: CASSVGRGNNSPLHF
cdr3_nt: TGTGCCAGCAGCGTAGGGAGGGGCAATAATTCACCCCTCCACTTT

d_call: -
j_call: TRBJ1-1
v_call: TRBV27
clone_size: -
cdr3_aa: CASSLSVGWTEAFF
cdr3_nt: TGTGCCAGCAGTTTATCGGTGGGGTGGACTGAAGCTTTCTTT

d_call: TRBD2
j_call: TRBJ2-1
v_call: TRBV4-2
clone_size: -
cdr3_aa: CASSQVVAGGPLAEQFF
cdr3_nt: TGTGCCAGCAGCCAGGTTGTAGCGGGGGGGCCGCTGGCTGAGCAGTTCTTC

d_call: -
j_call: TRBJ1-2
v_call: TRBV10-3
clone_size: -
cdr3_aa: CAIRLQVNYGYTF
cdr3_nt: TGTGCCATCCGACTACAGGTTAACTATGGCTACACCTTC

d_call: TRBD1
j_call: TRBJ2-5
v_call: TRBV10-1
clone_size: -
cdr3_aa: CARLGQGETQYF
cdr3_nt: TGCGCCAGGCTCGGACAGGGCGAGACCCAGTACTTC

d_call: -
j_call: TRBJ2-7
v_call: TRBV11-2
clone_size: once
cdr3_aa: CASSLDPGYEQYF
cdr3_nt: TGTGCCAGCAGCTTAGACCCAGGGTACGAGCAGTACTTC

d_call: -
j_call: TRBJ2-2
v_call: TRBV11-3
clone_size: once
cdr3_aa: CASSLDENTGELFF
cdr3_nt: TGTGCCAGCAGCTTAGACGAGAACACCGGGGAGCTGTTTTTT

d_call: -
j_call: TRBJ2-3
v_call: TRBV5-6
clone_size: -
cdr3_aa: CASSSDNTDTQYF
cdr3_nt: TGTGCCAGCAGCTCCGATAACACAGATACGCAGTATTTT

d_call: TRBD1
j_call: TRBJ2-5
v_call: TRBV6-5
clone_size: -
cdr3_aa: CASSYYRGDQETQYF
cdr3_nt: TGTGCCAGCAGTTACTACAGGGGTGACCAAGAGACCCAGTACTTC

d_call: -
j_call: TRBJ2-5
v_call: TRBV7-6
clone_size: -
cdr3_aa: CASSFSVFPGETQYF
cdr3_nt: TGTGCCAGCAGCTTTTCCGTATTTCCTGGAGAGACCCAGTACTTC

d_call: TRBD1
j_call: TRBJ2-7
v_call: TRBV28
clone_size: -
cdr3_aa: CASSSAYRGRVDEQYF
cdr3_nt: TGTGCCAGCAGTTCCGCTTACAGGGGGCGCGTCGACGAGCAGTACTTC